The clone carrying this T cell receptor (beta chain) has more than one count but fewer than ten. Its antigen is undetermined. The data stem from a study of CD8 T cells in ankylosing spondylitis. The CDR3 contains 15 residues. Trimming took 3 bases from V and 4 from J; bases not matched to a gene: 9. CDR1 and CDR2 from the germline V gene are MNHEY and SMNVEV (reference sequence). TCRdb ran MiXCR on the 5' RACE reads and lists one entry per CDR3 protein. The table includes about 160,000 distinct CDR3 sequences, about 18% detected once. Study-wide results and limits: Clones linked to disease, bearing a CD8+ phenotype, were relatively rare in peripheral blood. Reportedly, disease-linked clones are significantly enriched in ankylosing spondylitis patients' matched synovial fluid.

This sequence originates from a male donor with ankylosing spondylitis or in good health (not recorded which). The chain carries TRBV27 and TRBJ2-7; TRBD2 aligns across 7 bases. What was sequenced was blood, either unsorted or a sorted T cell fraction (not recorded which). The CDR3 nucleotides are TGTGCCAGCAGTTTGTCGGCGGGAGTTCTGTACGAGCAGTACTTC. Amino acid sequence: CASSLSAGVLYEQYF.